Listed here are 21 T cell receptor beta chains from one sample, sequenced in a study of cytomegalovirus exposure and HLA in healthy donors. 60 Vbeta and 13 Jbeta primers were used in PCR. Profiling relied on immunoSEQ multiplex PCR, and the TCRdb table lists in-frame clones only, not all of them. The repertoire includes 100,000 to 120,000 clones, around 80% of them detected once, and around 15% sits in the top ten. The source material was PBMCs. Receptors were obtained from a man aged 25-45 years in good health and CMV-seropositive.

The CDR3 sequence is CASSSTGTAQETQYF. As DNA, the CDR3 is TGTGCCAGCAGCTCCACCGGGACAGCCCAAGAGACCCAGTACTTC. This chain links TRBV5-4 with TRBJ2-5; 7 nucleotides agree with TRBD1. The CDR3 runs to 15 residues. Looked up from germline, CDR1 is SGHNT and CDR2 is YYREEE (reference sequence). J lost 1 base, V lost 3 bases, and 6 bases had no gene match.

J is TRBJ1-2 and V is TRBV19; 7 nucleotides align to TRBD1. In germline, CDR1 is LNHDA, CDR2 SQIVND (reference sequence). The CDR3 contains 13 residues. Trimming took 7 bases from V and 4 from J; bases not matched to a gene: 6. The DNA of the CDR3 is TGTGCCAGTACCACAGGGGATATCTATGGCTACACCTTC. Amino acid sequence: CASTTGDIYGYTF. Filled out from reference TRBV19 and TRBJ1-2, the complete variable domain reads DGGITQSPKYLFRKEGQNVTLSCEQNLNHDAMYWYRQDPGQGLRLIYYSQIVNDFQKGDIAEGYSVSREKKESFPLTVTSAQKNPTAFYLCASTTGDIYGYTFGSGTRLTVV.

The CDR3 sequence: CASSGGADGTGELFF. The CDR3 DNA follows: TGTGCCAGCAGCGGGGGGGCCGATGGGACCGGGGAGCTGTTTTTT. The chain uses TRBV2 and TRBJ2-2, with 8 bases identical to TRBD2. The CDR3 is 15 residues long. The V gene end was trimmed by 6 bases and the J gene end by 5 bases; junction bases not matched to a gene: 8. CDR1 SNHLY and CDR2 FYNNEI come from the germline V gene. The full variable domain, with the rest looked up from reference TRBV2 and TRBJ2-2, is EPEVTQTPSHQVTQMGQEVILRCVPISNHLYFYWYRQILGQKVEFLVSFYNNEISEKSEIFDDQFSVERPDGSNFTLKIRSTKLEDSAMYFCASSGGADGTGELFFGEGSRLTVL.

The chain is built from TRBV5-1 and TRBJ1-6, with TRBD1 identical over 10 bases. Germline V gene lookup returns CDR1 SGHRS and CDR2 YFSETQ. The V segment lost 5 bases and the J segment 9 bases; nucleotides outside the gene matches: 11. CDR3 length: 16 residues. CDR3 sequence: CASSLDRGRAGSPLHF. The CDR3 nucleotides read TGCGCCAGCAGTCTAGACAGGGGGCGAGCTGGTTCACCCCTCCACTTT.

The V and J genes are TRBV30 and TRBJ2-2; TRBD1 might be the D (5 bases). Germline CDR1 and CDR2: GTSNPN and SVGIG (reference sequence). Trimming stripped 3 bases from V and 7 bases from J, with 12 bases between. CDR3 size: 13 residues. CDR3 nucleotides: TGTGCCTGGAGGGAAATAAGGGGCGGGGAGCTGTTTTTT. This sequence encodes CAWREIRGGELFF.

V and J are TRBV7-9 and TRBJ1-1, with D unclear. The CDR3 is 15 amino acids. Trimming removed 5 bases from V and 0 bases from J, with 13 bases in between. Germline CDR1 SEHNR, CDR2 FQNEAQ (reference sequence). The DNA of the CDR3 is TGTGCCAGCAGCGGTGGTCTAACCTTGAACACTGAAGCTTTCTTT. Protein product: CASSGGLTLNTEAFF. Together with reference TRBV7-9 and TRBJ1-1, the CDR3 gives the full variable domain: DTGVSQNPRHKITKRGQNVTFRCDPISEHNRLYWYRQTLGQGPEFLTYFQNEAQLEKSRLLSDRFSAERPKGSFSTLEIQRTEQGDSAMYLCASSGGLTLNTEAFFGQGTRLTVV.

J is TRBJ2-7 and V is TRBV2; 11 nucleotides align to TRBD2. This CDR3 has 11 amino acids. Germline CDR1 reads SNHLY; CDR2 reads FYNNEI. The ends lost 8 bases at V and 6 bases at J; junction bases unmatched: 0. The CDR3: CASGLAGEQYF. DNA for the CDR3: TGTGCCAGCGGACTAGCGGGCGAGCAGTACTTC. The full variable domain, completed using reference TRBV2 and TRBJ2-7, is EPEVTQTPSHQVTQMGQEVILRCVPISNHLYFYWYRQILGQKVEFLVSFYNNEISEKSEIFDDQFSVERPDGSNFTLKIRSTKLEDSAMYFCASGLAGEQYFGPGTRLTVT.

The J gene is TRBJ2-6, the V gene TRBV19, with D unresolved. This CDR3 spans 18 amino acids. V was clipped by 6 bases and J by 0 bases, with 18 bases between them. Germline V gene lookup returns CDR1 LNHDA and CDR2 SQIVND (reference sequence). The CDR3 DNA reads TGTGCCAGTAGACTCTCCAGCAGGCTAAACTCTGGGGCCAACGTCCTGACTTTC. It yields the protein CASRLSSRLNSGANVLTF.

This sequence joins TRBV9 and TRBJ2-3; TRBD2 aligns across 8 bases. The CDR3 spans 17 residues. Per germline, CDR1 SGDLS and CDR2 YYNGEE. J was trimmed by 4 bases and V by 4 bases; bases with no gene match: 14. The CDR3 reads CASSPAGTGGVPDTQYF. CDR3 in DNA: TGTGCCAGCAGCCCCGCTGGTACGGGGGGGGTTCCAGATACGCAGTATTTT.

The genes are TRBV7-9 and TRBJ1-1; D is perhaps TRBD1 (5 bases). This CDR3 has 16 residues. The germline V gene has CDR1 SEHNR and CDR2 FQNEAQ (reference sequence). Trimming removed 5 bases from V and 4 bases from J, with 20 bases in between. CDR3 loop: CASSRLGGVQSTEAFF. CDR3 coding DNA: TGTGCCAGCAGCCGTCTGGGGGGGGTACAGAGCACTGAAGCTTTCTTT.

The chain recombines TRBV6-1 with TRBJ1-1; a possible D gene is TRBD1 (6 bases). V was cut by 1 base and J by 1 base, with 7 bases left in between. The CDR3 sequence is 14 residues long. Germline lookup yields CDR1 MNHNS and CDR2 SASEGT. The CDR3 region has the DNA TGTGCCAGCAGTGAAGAACAGGGGAACACTGAAGCTTTCTTT. This translates into CASSEEQGNTEAFF.

The rearrangement links TRBV4-1 to TRBJ1-2; D gene unclear. V lost 0 bases and J lost 6, with 20 bases in between. Germline V CDR1 and CDR2: MGHRA, YSYEKL. This CDR3 region has 17 residues. This chain's CDR3 is CASSQELGSSSGDGYTF. CDR3 nucleotide sequence: TGCGCCAGCAGCCAAGAGTTAGGATCCTCCTCCGGGGATGGCTACACCTTC.

The chain combines TRBV30 with TRBJ2-7; the D gene is possibly TRBD1 (6 bases). The germline CDR1 and CDR2 sequences are GTSNPN and SVGIG (reference sequence). Trimming removed 3 bases at V and 4 bases at J, with 10 bases between. This CDR3 region has 12 residues. The CDR3 reads CAWSPTGYEQYF. For the CDR3, the DNA is TGTGCCTGGAGCCCCACAGGGTACGAGCAGTACTTC.

The genes are TRBV6-4 and TRBJ2-5; 11 bases map to TRBD2. CDR3 size: 15 residues. Germline trimming cut 5 bases from V and 0 bases from J; bases unmatched to any gene: 2. Germline-derived CDR1 and CDR2 are MRHNA and SNTAGT. CDR3 DNA: TGTGCCAGCAGTAAGACTAGCGGGGACCAAGAGACCCAGTACTTC. Amino acid sequence: CASSKTSGDQETQYF.

This chain uses TRBV28 with TRBJ2-7; TRBD1 agrees at 9 bases. Germline V gene data show CDR1 as MDHEN and CDR2 as SYDVKM. The CDR3 runs to 13 residues. V shed 6 bases, J shed 4 bases, and the junction held 4 bases outside the gene matches. CDR3 protein: CASRTGGIYEQYF. The CDR3 nucleotides are TGTGCCAGCAGAACAGGGGGCATTTACGAGCAGTACTTC. The complete variable domain, with remaining parts taken from reference TRBV28 and TRBJ2-7, reads DVKVTQSSRYLVKRTGEKVFLECVQDMDHENMFWYRQDPGLGLRLIYFSYDVKMKEKGDIPEGYSVSREKKERFSLILESASTNQTSMYLCASRTGGIYEQYFGPGTRLTVT.

The genes are TRBV18 and TRBJ2-1; maybe TRBD1 (6 bases). Germline lookup yields CDR1 KGHSH and CDR2 LQKENI. Trimming took 4 bases from V and 3 from J, leaving 10 bases between them. The CDR3 runs to 14 residues. The CDR3 bases are TGTGCCAGCTCACGAGACAGGAGCTACAATGAGCAGTTCTTC. This sequence encodes CASSRDRSYNEQFF.

The genes are TRBV5-6 and TRBJ2-2; possibly TRBD1 for D (5 bases). V dropped 1 base and J dropped 1 base, with 8 bases sitting between them. Germline CDR1 is SGHDT and CDR2 is YYEEEE. The CDR3 totals 15 residues. Written as DNA, the CDR3 is TGTGCCAGCAGCTTGTTAGGACAGAACACCGGGGAGCTGTTTTTT. Protein: CASSLLGQNTGELFF. Full variable domain (missing parts from reference TRBV5-6 and TRBJ2-2): DAGVTQSPTHLIKTRGQQVTLRCSPKSGHDTVSWYQQALGQGPQFIFQYYEEEERQRGNFPDRFSGHQFPNYSSELNVNALLLGDSALYLCASSLLGQNTGELFFGEGSRLTVL.

The J gene is TRBJ2-2, the V gene TRBV9; TRBD2 aligns across 7 bases. V lost 0 bases and J lost 6; bases outside the gene matches: 11. Germline V lookup: CDR1 SGDLS, CDR2 YYNGEE. The CDR3 totals 17 residues. The CDR3 DNA reads TGTGCCAGCAGCGTAGCGGCGGGAGCTAATTACTCCGGGGAGCTGTTTTTT. Its protein product is CASSVAAGANYSGELFF.

The rearrangement joins TRBV30 to TRBJ1-6, with D possibly TRBD1 on 6 matching bases. Germline lookup yields CDR1 GTSNPN and CDR2 SVGIG (reference sequence). Trimming cost V 3 bases and J 9 bases, with 12 bases left between them. CDR3 length: 13 residues. The CDR3 loop reads CAWRELGASPLHF. The DNA for the CDR3 is TGTGCCTGGAGGGAATTGGGGGCTTCACCCCTCCACTTT. The whole variable domain, filled in from reference TRBV30 and TRBJ1-6, reads SQTIHQWPATLVQPVGSPLSLECTVEGTSNPNLYWYRQAAGRGLQLLFYSVGIGQISSEVPQNLSASRPQDRQFILSSKKLLLSDSGFYLCAWRELGASPLHFGNGTRLTVT.

This chain links TRBV30 with TRBJ2-7; a weak D match, TRBD2 (6 bases). The ends were cut back, 0 bases at V and 5 bases at J, with 11 bases in the middle. CDR1 and CDR2 (germline): GTSNPN, SVGIG (reference sequence). The CDR3 contains 13 residues. This CDR3 reads CAWSVRRGNEQYF. CDR3 nucleotides: TGTGCCTGGAGTGTGCGGAGGGGCAACGAGCAGTACTTC.

This chain uses TRBV4-1 with TRBJ2-2, with D possibly TRBD1 on 6 matching bases. Trimming pared 3 bases from V and 0 bases from J, leaving 11 bases between. The germline V gene encodes CDR1 MGHRA and CDR2 YSYEKL. The CDR3 is made up of 16 amino acids. The CDR3 here is CASSQAGTTNTGELFF. CDR3 coding DNA: TGCGCCAGCAGCCAGGCCGGGACAACGAACACCGGGGAGCTGTTTTTT.